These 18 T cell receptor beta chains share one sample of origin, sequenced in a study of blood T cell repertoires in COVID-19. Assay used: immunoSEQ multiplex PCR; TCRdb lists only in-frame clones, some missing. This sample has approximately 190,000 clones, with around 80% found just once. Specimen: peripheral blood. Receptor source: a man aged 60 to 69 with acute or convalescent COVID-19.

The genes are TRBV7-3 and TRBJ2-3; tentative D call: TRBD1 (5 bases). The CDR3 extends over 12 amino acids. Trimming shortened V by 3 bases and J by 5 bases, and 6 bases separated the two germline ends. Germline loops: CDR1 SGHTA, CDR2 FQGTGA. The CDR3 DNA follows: TGTGCCAGCAGCTTGGGGCGAGATACGCAGTATTTT. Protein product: CASSLGRDTQYF. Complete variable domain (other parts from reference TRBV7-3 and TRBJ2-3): GAGVSQTPSNKVTEKGKYVELRCDPISGHTALYWYRQSLGQGPEFLIYFQGTGAADDSGLPNDRFFAVRPEGSVSTLKIQRTERGDSAVYLCASSLGRDTQYFGPGTRLTVL.

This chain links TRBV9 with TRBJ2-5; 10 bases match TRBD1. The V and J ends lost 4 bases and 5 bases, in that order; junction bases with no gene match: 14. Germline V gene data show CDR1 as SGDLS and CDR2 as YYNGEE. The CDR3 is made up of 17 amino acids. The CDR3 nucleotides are TGTGCCAGCAGCCCCCGACCGGGACAGGGGCTGGGGGAGACCCAGTACTTC. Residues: CASSPRPGQGLGETQYF.

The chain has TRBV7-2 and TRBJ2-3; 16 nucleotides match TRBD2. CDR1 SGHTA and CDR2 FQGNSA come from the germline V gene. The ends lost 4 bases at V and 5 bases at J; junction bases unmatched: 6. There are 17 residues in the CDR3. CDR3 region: CASSSGTSGGAIDTQYF. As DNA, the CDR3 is TGTGCCAGCAGCTCAGGGACTAGCGGGGGGGCTATAGATACGCAGTATTTT.

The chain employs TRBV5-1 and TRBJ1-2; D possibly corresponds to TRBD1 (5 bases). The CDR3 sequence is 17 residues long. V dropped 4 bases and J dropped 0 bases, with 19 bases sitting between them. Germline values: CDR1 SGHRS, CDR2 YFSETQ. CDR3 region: CASSLWGPLPANYGYTF. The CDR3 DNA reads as TGCGCCAGCAGCCTTTGGGGCCCCTTACCAGCTAACTATGGCTACACCTTC.

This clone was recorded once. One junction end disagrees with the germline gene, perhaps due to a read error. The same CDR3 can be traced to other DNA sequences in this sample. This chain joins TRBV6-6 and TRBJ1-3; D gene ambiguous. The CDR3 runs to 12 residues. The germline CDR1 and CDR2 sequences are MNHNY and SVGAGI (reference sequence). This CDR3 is CASSLDGNTIYF. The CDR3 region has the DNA TGCGCCAGCAGTTTAGATGGAAACACCATATATTTT.

CDR3 sequence (DNA): TGTGCCAGTACCCCGGGAGGGGCCGGAAACACCATATATTTT. This sequence encodes CASTPGGAGNTIYF. This chain joins TRBV19 and TRBJ1-3, with D tentatively TRBD1 (5 bases). The CDR3 consists of 14 residues. Germline V CDR1 and CDR2: LNHDA, SQIVND (reference sequence). The germline V and J ends were trimmed by 7 bases and 4 bases, with 14 bases remaining between them.

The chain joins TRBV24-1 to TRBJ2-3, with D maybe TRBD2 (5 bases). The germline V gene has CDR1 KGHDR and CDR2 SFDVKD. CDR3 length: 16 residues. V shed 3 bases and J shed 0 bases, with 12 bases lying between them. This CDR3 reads CATSDPGLKSTDTQYF. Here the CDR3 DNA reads TGTGCCACCAGTGATCCTGGACTGAAAAGCACAGATACGCAGTATTTT.

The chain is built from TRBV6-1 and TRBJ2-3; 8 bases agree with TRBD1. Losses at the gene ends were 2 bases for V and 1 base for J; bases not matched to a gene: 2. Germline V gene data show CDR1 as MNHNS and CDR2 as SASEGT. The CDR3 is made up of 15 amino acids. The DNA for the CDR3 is TGTGCCAGCAGTGAAAGGGGACAGGGCACAGATACGCAGTATTTT. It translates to CASSERGQGTDTQYF.

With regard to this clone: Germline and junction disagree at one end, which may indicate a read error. CDR3 coding DNA: TGCAGCGTAAAAATAAGCGACCACTTC. The encoded protein is CSVKISDHF. The V gene is TRBV29-1, the J gene TRBJ2-7; D remains unclear. From germline, CDR1 is SQVTM and CDR2 ANQGSEA. The CDR3 is made up of 9 amino acids.

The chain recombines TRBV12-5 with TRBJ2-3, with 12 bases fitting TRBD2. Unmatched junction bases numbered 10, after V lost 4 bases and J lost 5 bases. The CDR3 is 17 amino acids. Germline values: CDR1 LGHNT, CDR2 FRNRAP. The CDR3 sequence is CASGSYLAGGAGDTQYF. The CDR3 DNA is TGTGCTAGTGGTTCCTATCTAGCGGGGGGGGCGGGAGATACGCAGTATTTT.

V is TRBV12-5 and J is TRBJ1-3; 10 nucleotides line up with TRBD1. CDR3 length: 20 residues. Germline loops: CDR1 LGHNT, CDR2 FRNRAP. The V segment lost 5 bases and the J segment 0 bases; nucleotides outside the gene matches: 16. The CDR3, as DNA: TGTGCTAGTGGTCCGACGGACTTCGGGGGACAGGGGCCCTCTGGAAACACCATATATTTT. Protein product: CASGPTDFGGQGPSGNTIYF.

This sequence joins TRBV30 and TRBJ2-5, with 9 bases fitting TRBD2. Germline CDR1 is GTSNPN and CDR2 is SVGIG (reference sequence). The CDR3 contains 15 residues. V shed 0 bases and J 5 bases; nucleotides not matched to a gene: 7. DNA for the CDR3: TGTGCCTGGAGTGTAAACGCGGGAGGGGGGGAGACCCAGTACTTC. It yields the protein CAWSVNAGGGETQYF.

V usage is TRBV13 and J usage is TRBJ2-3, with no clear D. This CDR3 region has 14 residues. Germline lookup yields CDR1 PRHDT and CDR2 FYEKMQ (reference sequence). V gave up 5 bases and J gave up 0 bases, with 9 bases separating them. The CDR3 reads CASSGLGSTDTQYF. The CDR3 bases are TGTGCCAGCAGCGGCCTCGGGAGCACAGATACGCAGTATTTT.

CDR3 nucleotides: TGTGCCAGTAGAGAGAGGGACTTTAGCAATCAGCCCCAGCATTTT. Translating gives CASRERDFSNQPQHF. The chain links TRBV19 to TRBJ1-5; D is perhaps TRBD1 (5 bases). The germline V gene has CDR1 LNHDA and CDR2 SQIVND (reference sequence). This CDR3 is built from 15 residues. V lost 6 bases, J lost 0 bases, and 12 bases lay in between.

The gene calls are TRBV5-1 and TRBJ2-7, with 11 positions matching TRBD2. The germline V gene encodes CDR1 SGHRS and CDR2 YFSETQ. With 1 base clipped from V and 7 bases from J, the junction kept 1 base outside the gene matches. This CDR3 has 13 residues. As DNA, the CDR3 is TGCGCCAGCAGCTTGACTAGCGGGGGAGAGCAGTACTTC. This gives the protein CASSLTSGGEQYF.

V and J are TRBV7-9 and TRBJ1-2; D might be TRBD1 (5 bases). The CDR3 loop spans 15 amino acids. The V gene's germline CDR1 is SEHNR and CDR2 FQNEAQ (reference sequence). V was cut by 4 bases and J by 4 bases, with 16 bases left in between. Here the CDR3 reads CASSSQGRNLYGYTF. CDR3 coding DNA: TGTGCCAGCAGCTCCCAGGGCCGCAATCTCTATGGCTACACCTTC.

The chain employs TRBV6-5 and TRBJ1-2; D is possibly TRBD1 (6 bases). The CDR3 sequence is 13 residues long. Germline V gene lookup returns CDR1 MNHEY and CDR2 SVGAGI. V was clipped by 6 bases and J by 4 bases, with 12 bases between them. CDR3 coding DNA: TGTGCCAGCAGAAAAACAGGGAGCTATGGCTACACCTTC. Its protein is CASRKTGSYGYTF.

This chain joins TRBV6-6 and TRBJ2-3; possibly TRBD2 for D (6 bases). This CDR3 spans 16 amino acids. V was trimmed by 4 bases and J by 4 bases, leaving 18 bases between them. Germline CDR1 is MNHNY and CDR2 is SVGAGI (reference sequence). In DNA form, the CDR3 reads TGTGCCAGCAGTTCTCCGCGACTAGGCCTGGCAGATACGCAGTATTTT. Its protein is CASSSPRLGLADTQYF.